The clone carrying this TCR beta chain was recorded many times. Antigen specificity is unknown. The data stem from a study of T cells in Graves' hyperthyroidism and ophthalmopathy. Whole-study results and caveats: In blood, most of the thyroid clonotypes expanded above 0.001 were also present.

Regions amplified from RNA transcripts were the TCR beta CDR3 regions. During a first-round RT-PCR of the TCR CDR3, the HTBI primer set was used. TCRdb re-called the multiplex PCR reads through MiXCR, storing one row per CDR3 protein. Of about 360,000 distinct CDR3 sequences in the sample, approximately 13% were seen once. Cells are PBMCs isolated from around 10 ml of fresh blood. The CDR3 spans 15 residues. CDR1 is SGHRS and CDR2 is YFSETQ in the germline V gene. The germline V and J ends were trimmed by 0 bases and 6 bases, with 14 bases remaining between them. Source material: blood. The clonotype originates from a woman between 18 and 29 years old with Graves' hyperthyroidism. The gene calls are TRBV5-1 and TRBJ2-3; D is possibly TRBD1 (6 bases). The CDR3 DNA reads TGCGCCAGCAGCTTGGGGGGGCGGCCGCTGGATACGCAGTATTTT. It encodes CASSLGGRPLDTQYF.